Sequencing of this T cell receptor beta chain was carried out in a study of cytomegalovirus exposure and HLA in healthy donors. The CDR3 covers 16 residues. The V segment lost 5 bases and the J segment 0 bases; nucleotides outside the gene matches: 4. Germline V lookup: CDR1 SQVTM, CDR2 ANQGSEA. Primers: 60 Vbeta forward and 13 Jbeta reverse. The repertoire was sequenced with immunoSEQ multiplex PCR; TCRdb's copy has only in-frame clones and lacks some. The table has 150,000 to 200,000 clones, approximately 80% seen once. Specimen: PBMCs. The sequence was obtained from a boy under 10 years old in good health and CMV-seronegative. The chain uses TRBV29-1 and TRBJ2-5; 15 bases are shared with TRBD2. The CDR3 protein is CSVYGTSGRNQETQYF. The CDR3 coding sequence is TGCAGCGTTTATGGGACTAGCGGGAGGAACCAAGAGACCCAGTACTTC.